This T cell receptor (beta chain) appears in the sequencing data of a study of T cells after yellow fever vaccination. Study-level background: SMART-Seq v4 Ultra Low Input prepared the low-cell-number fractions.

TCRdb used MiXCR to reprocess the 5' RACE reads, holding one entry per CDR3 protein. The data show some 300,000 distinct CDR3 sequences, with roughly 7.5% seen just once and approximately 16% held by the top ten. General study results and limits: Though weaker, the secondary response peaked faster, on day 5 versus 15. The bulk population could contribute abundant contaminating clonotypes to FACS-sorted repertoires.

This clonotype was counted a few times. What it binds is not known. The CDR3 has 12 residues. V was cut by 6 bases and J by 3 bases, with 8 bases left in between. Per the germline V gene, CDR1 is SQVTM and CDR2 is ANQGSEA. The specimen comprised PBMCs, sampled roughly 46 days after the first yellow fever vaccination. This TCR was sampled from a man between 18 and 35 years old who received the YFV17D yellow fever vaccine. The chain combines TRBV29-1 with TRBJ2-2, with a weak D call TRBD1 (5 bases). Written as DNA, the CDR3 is TGCAGCGTAGCGACAGACACCGGGGAGCTGTTTTTT. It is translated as CSVATDTGELFF.